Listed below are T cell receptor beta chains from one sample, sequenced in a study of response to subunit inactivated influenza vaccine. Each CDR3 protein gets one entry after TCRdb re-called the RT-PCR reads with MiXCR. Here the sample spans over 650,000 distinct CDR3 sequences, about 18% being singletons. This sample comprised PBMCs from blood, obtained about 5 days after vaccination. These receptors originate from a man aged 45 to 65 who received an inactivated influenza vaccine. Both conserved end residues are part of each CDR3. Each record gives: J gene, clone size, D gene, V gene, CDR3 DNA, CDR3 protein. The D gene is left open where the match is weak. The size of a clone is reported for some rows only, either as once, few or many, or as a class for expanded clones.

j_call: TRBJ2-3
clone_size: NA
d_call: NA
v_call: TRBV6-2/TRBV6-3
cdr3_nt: TGTGCCAGCAGTTACTCCCGGAGGGACACAGATACGCAGTATTTT
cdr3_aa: CASSYSRRDTDTQYF

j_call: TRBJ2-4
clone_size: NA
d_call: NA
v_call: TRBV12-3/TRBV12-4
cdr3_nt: TGTGCCAGCAGTTTTGACGCTATCGGCATTCAGTACTTC
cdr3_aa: CASSFDAIGIQYF

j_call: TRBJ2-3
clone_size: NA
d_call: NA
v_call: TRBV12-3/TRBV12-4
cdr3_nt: TGTGCCAGCAGTGTAGCGCAGGGAGGCACAGATACGCAGTATTTT
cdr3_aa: CASSVAQGGTDTQYF

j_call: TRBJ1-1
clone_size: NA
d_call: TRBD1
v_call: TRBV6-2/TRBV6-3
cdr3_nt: TGTGCCAGCAGCCAACGACAGGGAATGGCTAAAGCTTTCTTT
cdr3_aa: CASSQRQGMAKAFF

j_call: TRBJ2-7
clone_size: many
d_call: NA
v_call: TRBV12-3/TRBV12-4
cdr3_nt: TGTGCCAGCAGTCCCCTTAGCGAGCAGTACTTC
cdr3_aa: CASSPLSEQYF

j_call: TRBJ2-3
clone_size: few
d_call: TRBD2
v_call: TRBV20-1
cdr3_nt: TGCAGTGCTACCCAAGCACATACTAGCGGGGGGCTAGATACGCAGTATTTT
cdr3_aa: CSATQAHTSGGLDTQYF

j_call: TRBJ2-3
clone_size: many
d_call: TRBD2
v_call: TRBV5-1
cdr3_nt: TGCGCCAGCAGCACCGAACCTAGCGGGGGAGAGCATACGCAGTATTTT
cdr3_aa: CASSTEPSGGEHTQYF

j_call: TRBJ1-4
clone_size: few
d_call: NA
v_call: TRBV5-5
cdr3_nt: TGTGCCAGCAGCTTCAACAGGAATTCTAATGAAAAACTGTTTTTT
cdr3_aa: CASSFNRNSNEKLFF

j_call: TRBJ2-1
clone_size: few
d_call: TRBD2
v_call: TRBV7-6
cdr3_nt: TGTGCCAGCAGCACCTCTAGCGGACCTTACAATGAGCAGTTCTTC
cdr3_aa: CASSTSSGPYNEQFF

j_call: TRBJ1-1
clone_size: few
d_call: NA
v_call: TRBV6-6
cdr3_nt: TGTGCCAGCAGTTACGGACTCACTGAAGCTTTCTTT
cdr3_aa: CASSYGLTEAFF

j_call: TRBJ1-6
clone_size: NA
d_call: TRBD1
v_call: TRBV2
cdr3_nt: TGTGCCAGCAGCGGGGACAGGGCCGGTAATTCACCCCTCCACTTT
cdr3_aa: CASSGDRAGNSPLHF

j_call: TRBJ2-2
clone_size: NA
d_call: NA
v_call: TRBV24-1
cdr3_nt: TGTGCCACCAATGGTAACACCGGGGAGCTGTTTTTT
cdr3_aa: CATNGNTGELFF

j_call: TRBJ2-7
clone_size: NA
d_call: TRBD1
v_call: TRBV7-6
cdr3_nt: TGTGCCAGCAGCCTTACCGAGACACAGGGGGCCGAGCAGTACTTC
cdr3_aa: CASSLTETQGAEQYF

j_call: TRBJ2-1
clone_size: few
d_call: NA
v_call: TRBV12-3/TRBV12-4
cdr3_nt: TGTGCCAGCAGTTTCCCTAGTCCGGGTGAGCAGTTCTTC
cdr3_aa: CASSFPSPGEQFF

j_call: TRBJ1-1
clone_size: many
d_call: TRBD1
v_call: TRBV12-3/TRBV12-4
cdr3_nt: TGTGCCAGCAGTCAAAACAGGGGGAGACAAGCTTTCTTT
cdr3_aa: CASSQNRGRQAFF

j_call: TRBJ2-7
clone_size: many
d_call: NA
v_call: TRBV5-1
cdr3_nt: TGCGCCAGCAGCTTGGACCTCCCGGGGGACGAGCAGTACTTC
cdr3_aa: CASSLDLPGDEQYF

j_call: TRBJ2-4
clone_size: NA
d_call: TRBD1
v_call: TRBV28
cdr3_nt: TGTGCCAGCAGCTCGCACACTCGGACAGGGTGGGACTTC
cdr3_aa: CASSSHTRTGWDF

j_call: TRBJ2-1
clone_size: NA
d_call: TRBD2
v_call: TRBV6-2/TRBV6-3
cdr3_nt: TGTGCCAGCAGTCACGTTCAGGGACTAGCGGGAGGGATCAATGAGCAGTTCTTC
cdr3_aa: CASSHVQGLAGGINEQFF

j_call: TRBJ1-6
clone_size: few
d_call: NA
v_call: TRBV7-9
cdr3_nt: TGTGCCAGCAGCTTAGAGGATACGGTTCATTCACCCCTCCACTTT
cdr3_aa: CASSLEDTVHSPLHF

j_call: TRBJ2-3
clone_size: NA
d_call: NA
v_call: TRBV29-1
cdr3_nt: TGCAGGGCCGGACAGCCAGTGGAGTATTTT
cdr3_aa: CRAGQPVEYF

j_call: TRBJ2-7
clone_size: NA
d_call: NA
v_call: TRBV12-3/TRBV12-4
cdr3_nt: TGTGCCAGCAGTTTCGAGGGTTACTACGAGCAGTACTTC
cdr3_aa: CASSFEGYYEQYF

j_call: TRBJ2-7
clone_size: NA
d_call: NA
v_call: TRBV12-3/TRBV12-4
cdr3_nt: TGTGCCAGCAGCCACTTAATCGGGGGTGATCTCTACGAGCAGTACTTC
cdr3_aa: CASSHLIGGDLYEQYF

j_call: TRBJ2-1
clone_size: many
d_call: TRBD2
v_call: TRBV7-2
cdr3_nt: TGTGCCAGCAGCCGAATGGGTAGCGGGAGTTACAATGAGCAGTTCTTC
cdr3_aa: CASSRMGSGSYNEQFF

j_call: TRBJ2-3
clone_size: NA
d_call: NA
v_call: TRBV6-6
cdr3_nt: TGTGCCAGCAAAAATACAGGGTTAAATACGCAGTATTTT
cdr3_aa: CASKNTGLNTQYF

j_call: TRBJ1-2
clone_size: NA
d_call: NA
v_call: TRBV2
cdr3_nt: TGTGCCAGCAGGGATCCCTACAGGGATTGGGCTAACTATGGCTACACCTTC
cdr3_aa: CASRDPYRDWANYGYTF